Presented here are 27 T cell receptor beta chains from one specimen sequenced in a study of cytomegalovirus exposure and HLA in healthy donors. A multiplex PCR was run with 60 Vbeta primers and 13 Jbeta primers. Measured with immunoSEQ multiplex PCR; TCRdb has only the in-frame clones, and not every one. The table lists under 200,000 clones, 75% to 80% of them singletons. What was sequenced was PBMCs. The receptors shown here come from a woman aged 25 to 45 in good health and CMV-seropositive.

The V and J genes are TRBV25-1 and TRBJ1-2; tentative D call: TRBD1 (5 bases). CDR3 length: 18 amino acids. Germline CDR1 and CDR2: MGHDK and SYGVNS. V lost 5 bases to trimming and J lost 3 bases, with 25 bases between them. The CDR3 region is CASSSAGPNSTVDYGYTF. In DNA form, the CDR3 reads TGTGCCAGCAGTTCCGCAGGGCCTAACTCTACGGTCGACTATGGCTACACCTTC.

V usage is TRBV4-1 and J usage is TRBJ1-1, with a weak D call TRBD1 (5 bases). Trimming removed 4 bases from V and 3 bases from J, with 15 bases in between. This CDR3 is 15 amino acids long. Germline V CDR1 and CDR2: MGHRA, YSYEKL. Written as DNA, the CDR3 is TGCGCCAGCAGCCGCCACGAAGGGGCTGACACTGAAGCTTTCTTT. This encodes CASSRHEGADTEAFF.

The chain joins TRBV6-5 to TRBJ2-7; 7 bases align to TRBD2. Trimming cost V 6 bases and J 0 bases; bases outside gene matches: 5. This CDR3 spans 14 amino acids. CDR1 and CDR2 (germline): MNHEY, SVGAGI. CDR3 sequence: CASRLLAGSYEQYF. The CDR3 bases are TGTGCCAGCAGATTGTTAGCGGGCTCCTACGAGCAGTACTTC.

Concerning this clone itself: One junction end disagrees with the germline gene, perhaps due to a read error. The V call is TRBV15, the J call TRBJ2-4, with D maybe TRBD2 (6 bases). Germline-derived CDR1 and CDR2 are LNHNV and YYDKDF (reference sequence). The CDR3 totals 13 residues. The CDR3 coding sequence is TGTGCCACCAGCAGAGATGGGGAGGACCCAGTGGACTTC. Translation: CATSRDGEDPVDF.

The sample holds a few counts of this clone. This chain uses TRBV7-9 with TRBJ1-1; no clear D gene. Germline V gene lookup returns CDR1 SEHNR and CDR2 FQNEAQ (reference sequence). The CDR3 has 14 residues. V was clipped by 4 bases and J by 0 bases, with 9 bases between them. In DNA form, the CDR3 reads TGTGCCAGCAGCTCGACACAGATGAACACTGAAGCTTTCTTT. Amino acid sequence: CASSSTQMNTEAFF.

CDR3 sequence: CASSSGGPYEQYF. CDR3 DNA: TGTGCCAGCAGTTCAGGAGGCCCCTACGAGCAGTACTTC. The gene calls are TRBV6-5 and TRBJ2-7; D possibly corresponds to TRBD2 (5 bases). The CDR3 has 13 residues. CDR1 MNHEY and CDR2 SVGAGI come from the germline V gene. Trimming stripped 4 bases from V and 2 bases from J, with 9 bases between.

The V and J genes are TRBV5-1 and TRBJ2-5, with 9 nucleotides matching TRBD1. Germline loops: CDR1 SGHRS, CDR2 YFSETQ. The junction had 8 bases not matched to a gene; V was cut back by 0 bases and J by 5 bases. The CDR3 runs to 16 residues. Here the CDR3 DNA reads TGCGCCAGCAGCTTGGGGGTAACCGGGACAGGGGAGACCCAGTACTTC. Translated, it gives CASSLGVTGTGETQYF.

The rearrangement joins TRBV7-8 to TRBJ2-7, with D maybe TRBD2 (5 bases). V shed 3 bases and J shed 0 bases, with 9 bases lying between them. The CDR3 totals 14 residues. CDR1 SGHVS and CDR2 FQNEAQ come from the germline V gene. The CDR3 sequence: CASSFPGYSYEQYF. CDR3 nucleotide sequence: TGTGCCAGCAGCTTTCCGGGGTACTCCTACGAGCAGTACTTC.

The J gene is TRBJ2-1, the V gene TRBV29-1; maybe TRBD1 (6 bases). The ends were cut back, 2 bases at V and 6 bases at J, with 14 bases in the middle. The CDR3 covers 14 residues. Germline-derived CDR1 and CDR2 are SQVTM and ANQGSEA. CDR3 sequence reads: CSVERGFRGNEQFF. The DNA of the CDR3 is TGCAGCGTTGAAAGGGGGTTTAGGGGCAATGAGCAGTTCTTC.

CDR3 protein: CASSLIGTGGNQPQHF. The CDR3 nucleotides read TGTGCCAGCAGCTTAATCGGGACAGGGGGCAATCAGCCCCAGCATTTT. V is TRBV7-2 and J is TRBJ1-5, with TRBD1 identical over 10 bases. The germline gives CDR1 SGHTA, CDR2 FQGNSA. J gave up 2 bases and V 2 bases, and 3 bases lay outside the gene matches. The CDR3 loop spans 16 amino acids. The whole variable domain, remainder taken from reference TRBV7-2 and TRBJ1-5, is GAGVSQSPSNKVTEKGKDVELRCDPISGHTALYWYRQSLGQGLEFLIYFQGNSAPDKSGLPSDRFSAERTGGSVSTLTIQRTQQEDSAVYLCASSLIGTGGNQPQHFGDGTRLSIL.

This clone was seen only once. The chain has TRBV11-2 and TRBJ1-1; D is undetermined. Germline CDR1 reads SGHAT; CDR2 reads FQNNGV. This CDR3 spans 13 amino acids. V was clipped by 1 base and J by 0 bases, with 3 bases between them. In nucleotides, the CDR3 is TGTGCCAGCAGCTTAGGAGTGAACACTGAAGCTTTCTTT. It yields the protein CASSLGVNTEAFF.

This chain connects TRBV19 to TRBJ2-4; TRBD1 aligns across 7 bases. The CDR3 is 16 residues long. The germline V gene encodes CDR1 LNHDA and CDR2 SQIVND (reference sequence). Trimming cost V 3 bases and J 0 bases; bases outside gene matches: 5. The CDR3 protein is CASSMGQSLAKNIQYF. In DNA form, the CDR3 reads TGTGCCAGTAGTATGGGACAGTCACTAGCCAAAAACATTCAGTACTTC.

J is TRBJ2-3 and V is TRBV11-1; 7 bases map to TRBD2. The trim removed 5 bases at V and 3 bases at J, leaving 8 bases unmatched. Germline V gives CDR1 SGHAT, CDR2 FQDESV (reference sequence). This CDR3 spans 15 amino acids. The CDR3 DNA sequence: TGTGCCAGCAGCCCTCGAGAGCGGGATACAGATACGCAGTATTTT. It is translated as CASSPRERDTDTQYF.

The gene calls are TRBV6-1 and TRBJ2-5, with D possibly matching TRBD2 (5 bases). V lost 4 bases, J lost 5 bases, and 14 bases lay in between. The CDR3 loop spans 14 amino acids. Germline lookup yields CDR1 MNHNS and CDR2 SASEGT. The CDR3 here is CASSVEGRRETQYF. The CDR3, as DNA: TGTGCCAGCAGTGTAGAGGGCCGGAGGGAGACCCAGTACTTC.

As regards this clone: An end of the junction differs from the germline gene, which may be a read error. V is TRBV7-7 and J is TRBJ2-3, with a weak D call TRBD2 (5 bases). The CDR3 spans 14 residues. CDR1 is SSHAT, CDR2 FNYEAQ, per germline (reference sequence). In DNA form, the CDR3 reads TGTGCTAGCAGCTTAGACGGGGATACAGATACGCAGTATTTT. This translates into CASSLDGDTDTQYF.

This chain joins TRBV5-1 and TRBJ2-6; 8 nucleotides match TRBD1. The V gene end was trimmed by 7 bases and the J gene end by 0 bases; junction bases not matched to a gene: 6. This CDR3 comprises 16 residues. Per germline, CDR1 SGHRS and CDR2 YFSETQ. DNA for the CDR3: TGCGCCAGCTCCGGGACAGGCGGCTCTGGGGCCAACGTCCTGACTTTC. Amino acid sequence: CASSGTGGSGANVLTF.

The V and J genes are TRBV7-2 and TRBJ1-5, with D hard to call. CDR3 size: 13 residues. Trimming removed 0 bases from V and 6 bases from J, with 6 bases in between. Germline V gene sequence: CDR1 SGHTA, CDR2 FQGNSA. Here the CDR3 reads CASSLARGQPQHF. CDR3 in DNA: TGTGCCAGCAGCTTAGCGCGAGGTCAGCCCCAGCATTTT.

The chain combines TRBV9 with TRBJ2-5, with a weak D call TRBD2 (5 bases). The CDR3 is made up of 16 amino acids. The germline V gene has CDR1 SGDLS and CDR2 YYNGEE. Trimming took 4 bases from V and 5 from J, leaving 21 bases between them. The CDR3 protein is CASSPYPRAERETQYF. CDR3 nucleotide sequence: TGTGCCAGCAGCCCCTATCCGCGGGCTGAGAGGGAGACCCAGTACTTC. Full variable domain (remainder filled in from reference TRBV9 and TRBJ2-5): DSGVTQTPKHLITATGQRVTLRCSPRSGDLSVYWYQQSLDQGLQFLIQYYNGEERAKGNILERFSAQQFPDLHSELNLSSLELGDSALYFCASSPYPRAERETQYFGPGTRLLVL.

The table lists this clone with a few counts. The chain links TRBV5-6 to TRBJ1-4; 9 bases are shared with TRBD1. Germline trimming cut 4 bases from V and 6 bases from J; bases unmatched to any gene: 7. Germline-derived CDR1 and CDR2 are SGHDT and YYEEEE. CDR3 length: 15 amino acids. The CDR3 DNA is TGTGCCAGCAGCACCCTCCGGACAGGGGATGAAAAACTGTTTTTT. It codes for CASSTLRTGDEKLFF.

The chain employs TRBV5-6 and TRBJ2-5, with D perhaps TRBD2 (5 bases). Between the trimmed V and J ends, which lost 0 bases and 5 bases, there was a span of 17 bases. This CDR3 spans 16 amino acids. Germline loops: CDR1 SGHDT, CDR2 YYEEEE. The CDR3 coding sequence is TGTGCCAGCAGCTTGGCTAGTGAGAGGAGGAGGGAGACCCAGTACTTC. Translation gives CASSLASERRRETQYF.

This chain links TRBV6-1 with TRBJ1-1, with D unresolved. Germline V gene sequence: CDR1 MNHNS, CDR2 SASEGT. The ends were cut back, 6 bases at V and 7 bases at J, with 9 bases in the middle. The length of the CDR3 is 11 residues. The chain's CDR3 is CASRGAYEAFF. The CDR3 DNA reads TGTGCCAGCAGGGGCGCATATGAAGCTTTCTTT.

The chain links TRBV5-1 to TRBJ1-1; D is unclear. The ends were cut back, 0 bases at V and 3 bases at J, with 6 bases in the middle. Germline V gives CDR1 SGHRS, CDR2 YFSETQ. The CDR3 has 13 amino acids. The DNA of the CDR3 is TGCGCCAGCAGCTTGGTACGAGACACTGAAGCTTTCTTT. Its protein is CASSLVRDTEAFF.

This clone has more than one count but fewer than ten. This sequence joins TRBV6-1 and TRBJ2-7, with a weak D call TRBD1 (6 bases). Per the germline V gene, CDR1 is MNHNS and CDR2 is SASEGT. This CDR3 comprises 14 residues. V shed 6 bases and J shed 4 bases, with 16 bases lying between them. CDR3 coding DNA: TGTGCCAGCAGCTTAATAACAGGGCCGTACGAGCAGTACTTC. Protein product: CASSLITGPYEQYF.

The chain carries TRBV27 and TRBJ2-3, with 7 bases fitting TRBD2. Per the germline V gene, CDR1 is MNHEY and CDR2 is SMNVEV (reference sequence). This CDR3 is built from 15 residues. Trimming cost V 4 bases and J 2 bases; bases outside gene matches: 6. The CDR3 nucleotides are TGTGCCAGCAGTTCACCTAGCGGTCCCACAGATACGCAGTATTTT. Amino acids: CASSSPSGPTDTQYF.

The chain employs TRBV2 and TRBJ1-5, with 8 bases aligning to TRBD1. This CDR3 comprises 15 residues. V shed 1 base and J 6 bases; nucleotides not matched to a gene: 5. Germline V CDR1 and CDR2: SNHLY, FYNNEI. CDR3 DNA: TGTGCCAGCAGTGAAGAGGGACAGGCTCCTCAGCCCCAGCATTTT. It codes for CASSEEGQAPQPQHF.

This chain joins TRBV6-1 and TRBJ1-3; no firm D call. The CDR3 extends over 15 amino acids. Germline V gene lookup returns CDR1 MNHNS and CDR2 SASEGT. The V and J ends lost 5 bases and 8 bases respectively, with 19 bases between them. CDR3 sequence (DNA): TGTGCCAGCAGTCAGCCGAGTTTGGGCCTGGACACCATATATTTT. Translation: CASSQPSLGLDTIYF.

The gene calls are TRBV11-2 and TRBJ1-1; no clear D gene. This CDR3 contains 12 residues. Germline assignment: CDR1 SGHAT and CDR2 FQNNGV. Trimming shortened V by 2 bases and J by 9 bases, and 10 bases separated the two germline ends. CDR3 sequence reads: CASSLRTDKAFF. The CDR3 nucleotides read TGTGCCAGCAGCTTAAGAACAGATAAAGCTTTCTTT.